One sample yielded the 4 T cell receptor delta chains listed below, sequenced in a study of gamma-delta chains in newborns, infants, children. TCRdb processed the reads again with the CATT caller. The data contain 13,000 to 15,000 delta-chain clones, 7% to 8.5% of them singletons. The sequenced sample was blood. Every receptor here comes from a child who was a newborn, infant or young child, either healthy, febrile or measles-vaccinated (not recorded which).

In its sample, this clone is medium-sized. The J gene is TRDJ1, the V gene TRAV29/DV5; 13 nucleotides line up with TRDD3. The V and J ends lost 2 bases and 3 bases, in that order; junction bases with no gene match: 1. This CDR3 has 14 residues. Germline V CDR1 and CDR2: NSMFDY, ISSIKDK. CDR3 nucleotide sequence: TGTGCAGCAAGTACTGGGGGATACGCCGATAAACTCATCTTT. This gives the protein CAASTGGYADKLIF.

Points on this clone: Other DNA sequences from this sample encode an identical CDR3 as well. The gene calls are TRDV2 and TRDJ3; D gene unclear. V was clipped by 1 base and J by 0 bases, with 12 bases between them. Germline values: CDR1 GEAIGNYY, CDR2 EKD. This CDR3 region has 18 residues. The chain's CDR3 is CACDTLGDSSWDTRQMFF. CDR3 bases: TGTGCCTGTGACACGTTGGGAGATAGCTCCTGGGACACCCGACAGATGTTTTTC.

In the case of this clone: The translated DNA and TCRdb's protein are not identical at residue 3; the protein here was translated from the DNA. The V call is TRDV2, the J call TRDJ3; 9 bases map to TRDD3. Germline V gene lookup returns CDR1 GEAIGNYY and CDR2 EKD. The CDR3 runs 19 residues. CDR3 protein: CARDTWGDTSSWDTRQMFF. The CDR3 nucleotides are TGTGCCCGTGACACCTGGGGGGATACCAGCTCCTGGGACACCCGACAGATGTTTTTC.

The J gene is TRDJ3, the V gene TRDV2, with 13 bases that match TRDD3. With V trimmed by 2 bases and J by 0 bases, 6 bases remained unmatched. This CDR3 region has 20 residues. Per germline, CDR1 GEAIGNYY and CDR2 EKD. The CDR3 coding sequence is TGTGCCTGTGACATACTGGGGGATACGCAAAGCTCCTGGGACACCCGACAGATGTTTTTC. Translating gives CACDILGDTQSSWDTRQMFF.